The 13 T cell receptor beta chains given below trace back to one sample, sequenced in a study of cytomegalovirus exposure and HLA in healthy donors. The PCR had 60 Vbeta and 13 Jbeta primers. Data came from immunoSEQ multiplex PCR; TCRdb stores just in-frame clones and leaves some out. The sample yields fewer than 110,000 clones, approximately 73% seen once. The sequenced sample consisted of PBMCs. These receptors all stem from a woman between 18 and 30 years old in good health and CMV-seropositive.

This chain links TRBV7-8 with TRBJ2-2, with unresolved D. Germline assignment: CDR1 SGHVS and CDR2 FQNEAQ. V lost 8 bases, J lost 3 bases, and 7 bases lay in between. CDR3 size: 12 residues. Here the CDR3 reads CASLAYTGELFF. CDR3 nucleotides: TGTGCCAGCCTGGCCTACACCGGGGAGCTGTTTTTT.

This clone is a singleton in its sample. The V call is TRBV7-9, the J call TRBJ1-1; D not certain. The CDR3 is made up of 15 amino acids. V was shortened by 5 bases and J by 0 bases, with 13 bases between the two germline ends. Germline CDR1 reads SEHNR; CDR2 reads FQNEAQ (reference sequence). The DNA for the CDR3 is TGTGCCAGCAGCCCATCGACTAGCATGAACACTGAAGCTTTCTTT. It codes for CASSPSTSMNTEAFF.

In its sample, this clone was seen a few times. The gene calls are TRBV2 and TRBJ2-1, with TRBD1 as a possible D gene (6 bases). Trimming cost V 7 bases and J 1 base, with 11 bases left between them. From germline, CDR1 is SNHLY and CDR2 FYNNEI. The CDR3 is 14 amino acids. The CDR3 is CASNLDRSYNEQFF. The CDR3 nucleotides read TGTGCCAGCAATCTGGACAGATCCTACAATGAGCAGTTCTTC.

The rearrangement uses TRBV4-1 and TRBJ1-2, with no clear D. From germline, CDR1 is MGHRA and CDR2 YSYEKL. CDR3 length: 20 residues. V shed 2 bases and J shed 6 bases, with 31 bases lying between them. The CDR3: CASSQTESGIPIPLAHGYTF. In DNA form, the CDR3 reads TGCGCCAGCAGCCAAACGGAATCCGGGATCCCAATTCCTTTGGCCCATGGCTACACCTTC.

The rearrangement links TRBV14 to TRBJ1-1; D is perhaps TRBD1 (6 bases). This CDR3 contains 15 residues. Germline V gene lookup returns CDR1 SGHDN and CDR2 FVKESK. The germline V and J ends were trimmed by 4 bases and 0 bases, with 12 bases remaining between them. The CDR3 is CASSRQVYMNTEAFF. CDR3 DNA: TGTGCCAGCAGCCGACAGGTTTACATGAACACTGAAGCTTTCTTT.

This rearrangement joins TRBV2 to TRBJ2-7, with 7 bases that match TRBD2. V was pared by 6 bases and J by 2 bases, with 13 bases of the junction left unmatched. The germline CDR1 and CDR2 sequences are SNHLY and FYNNEI. This CDR3 contains 16 residues. The DNA for the CDR3 is TGTGCCAGCAGCCTCGTTGGGGGGGAGCGAACCTACGAGCAGTACTTC. It is translated as CASSLVGGERTYEQYF.

The chain links TRBV5-5 to TRBJ1-4; TRBD1 might be the D (5 bases). CDR1 SGHKS and CDR2 YYEKEE come from the germline V gene (reference sequence). With 2 bases removed from V and 2 bases from J, the gap between germline ends came to 13 bases. This CDR3 is built from 16 residues. The CDR3 DNA follows: TGTGCCAGCAGCTTCTCGGGGGAGGGTACTAATGAAAAACTGTTTTTT. This translates into CASSFSGEGTNEKLFF.

The sample holds a few counts of this clone. J is TRBJ1-1 and V is TRBV5-1; a possible D gene is TRBD1 (6 bases). The length of the CDR3 is 16 residues. CDR1 and CDR2 from the germline V gene are SGHRS and YFSETQ. V was clipped by 4 bases and J by 1 base, with 17 bases between them. CDR3 protein: CASSTQTGPWNTEAFF. CDR3 DNA: TGCGCCAGCAGCACCCAGACAGGCCCATGGAACACTGAAGCTTTCTTT.

The chain has TRBV11-2 and TRBJ1-1; D is unresolved. Looked up from germline, CDR1 is SGHAT and CDR2 is FQNNGV. The CDR3 runs 13 residues. Trimming cost V 1 base and J 1 base, with 4 bases left between them. CDR3 sequence (DNA): TGTGCCAGCAGCTTAGTTCAGAACACTGAAGCTTTCTTT. Protein sequence: CASSLVQNTEAFF.

Turning to this clone: Its ends do not fully match the called genes, so a read error is possible. The rearrangement joins TRBV25-1 to TRBJ2-3, with TRBD1 matching 8 bases. This CDR3 has 11 amino acids. Germline V CDR1 and CDR2: MGHDK, SYGVNS. CDR3 sequence (DNA): TGTGCCAGCAGTGTGACAGGGGATCAGAATTTT. It specifies CASSVTGDQNF.

The rearrangement joins TRBV6-4 to TRBJ2-3, with TRBD2 matching over 12 bases. CDR1 is MRHNA, CDR2 SNTAGT, per germline. J gave up 4 bases and V 6 bases, and 5 bases lay outside the gene matches. CDR3 length: 15 residues. The CDR3 nucleotides read TGTGCCAGCAGAGCTAGCGGGAGGGCCTCAGATACGCAGTATTTT. This sequence encodes CASRASGRASDTQYF.

CDR3 residues: CASKEQGATDTQYF. CDR3 sequence (DNA): TGTGCCAGCAAGGAACAGGGAGCCACAGATACGCAGTATTTT. V and J are TRBV11-1 and TRBJ2-3, with D tentatively TRBD1 (6 bases). The CDR3 spans 14 residues. Germline values: CDR1 SGHAT, CDR2 FQDESV (reference sequence). Trimming pared 7 bases from V and 2 bases from J, leaving 13 bases between.

This chain uses TRBV6-6 with TRBJ1-6; D possibly corresponds to TRBD1 (6 bases). Germline CDR1 and CDR2: MNHNY and SVGAGI (reference sequence). V lost 0 bases, J lost 5 bases, and 11 bases lay in between. The CDR3 consists of 16 residues. The CDR3 is CASSYSGTPNNSPLHF. CDR3 sequence (DNA): TGTGCCAGCAGTTACTCCGGGACACCGAATAATTCACCCCTCCACTTT.